One and the same sample provided the 13 T cell receptor beta chains below, sequenced in a study of post-analysis software for immune sequencing data. Points from the study as a whole: Controls showed lower frequencies than patients for roughly 5 TRBV segments, and TRBV5-6, TRBV5-1 and TRBV20-1 were among these.

Which antigens these TCRs recognize remains unknown. Every TCR beta cDNA library bore unique molecular identifiers. TCRdb ran MiXCR on the PCR reads and lists one entry per CDR3 protein. The repertoire holds roughly 800,000 distinct CDR3 sequences, with roughly 50% as singletons. The specimen was blood. Receptors were obtained from a girl aged 5 to 17 with multiple sclerosis.

V is TRBV28 and J is TRBJ2-1, with D tentatively TRBD1 or TRBD2 (6 bases each). Between the trimmed V and J ends, which lost 10 bases and 10 bases, there was a span of 20 bases. Per germline, CDR1 MDHEN and CDR2 SYDVKM. The CDR3 covers 13 residues. The CDR3 here is CANNRGAQGEQFF. The CDR3 coding sequence is TGTGCCAACAATAGGGGGGCCCAGGGGGAGCAGTTCTTC.

The V call is TRBV21-1, the J call TRBJ2-1; the D call of TRBD1 is as the table states it, not checked on the DNA. TRBV21-1 is noted as a pseudogene. The CDR3 contains 16 residues. CDR3 DNA sequence: TGTGCCAGCAGCAAAAGGGACAGGGACTCCTACAATGAGCAGTTCTTC. Translation gives CASSKRDRDSYNEQFF.

V usage is TRBV4-1 and J usage is TRBJ2-3; 7 nucleotides line up with TRBD1. This CDR3 spans 19 amino acids. The J segment lost 2 bases and the V segment lost 4 bases, leaving 18 bases of the junction unmatched. CDR1 is MGHRA, CDR2 YSYEKL, per germline. CDR3 coding DNA: TGCGCCAGCAGCCGATCGGGCCACAGGGGATCCACCCTCACAGATACGCAGTATTTT. Its translation: CASSRSGHRGSTLTDTQYF.

This clonotype has more than one count but fewer than ten. The genes are TRBV18 and TRBJ2-7; D is unclear. With the DNA end fitting TRBJ2-5 better, the J assignment may be wrong. The CDR3 has 14 amino acids. Germline V gives CDR1 KGHSH, CDR2 LQKENI. The CDR3 sequence is CASSPEYLTETQYF. The CDR3, as DNA: TGTGCCAGCTCACCAGAATATCTGACTGAGACCCAGTACTTC.

This clonotype has only a few counts. In DNA, the CDR3 is TGTGCCAGCAGTTTCTGGGACACGAACTACGAGCAGTACTTC. Protein: CASSFWDTNYEQYF. The chain couples TRBV12-3 or TRBV12-4 to TRBJ2-7; TRBD1 is a possible D gene (6 bases). The CDR3 runs to 14 residues. Trimming removed 3 bases at V and 3 bases at J, with 12 bases between.

The chain carries TRBV20-1 and TRBJ2-1, with D possibly TRBD1 on 6 matching bases. The last part of the DNA fits TRBJ2-7 better; the J call may be wrong. The CDR3 has 14 residues. Germline CDR1 is DFQATT and CDR2 is SNEGSKA (reference sequence). The chain's CDR3 is CSARDSDYGYEQYF. The CDR3 DNA is TGCAGTGCTAGGGACAGTGACTATGGCTACGAGCAGTACTTC.

The CDR3 protein is CSVTWGVGYGYTF. CDR3 nucleotides: TGCAGCGTCACCTGGGGGGTAGGCTATGGCTACACCTTC. The V call is TRBV29-1, the J call TRBJ1-2; D may be TRBD1 (5 bases). Germline values: CDR1 SQVTM, CDR2 ANQGSEA. V lost 6 bases, J lost 4 bases, and 15 bases lay in between. The CDR3 sequence is 13 residues long.

This chain uses TRBV5-1 with TRBJ2-5; no clear D gene. The DNA end is a closer match to TRBJ2-7, so the J assignment may be wrong. The germline gives CDR1 SGHRS, CDR2 YFSETQ. The CDR3 runs to 15 residues. The CDR3 here is CASSLGVWVWYEQYF. The CDR3 nucleotides read TGCGCCAGCAGCTTGGGGGTATGGGTTTGGTACGAGCAGTACTTC.

The chain recombines TRBV6-5 with TRBJ2-5, with 14 bases matching TRBD2. Germline loops: CDR1 MNHEY, CDR2 SVGAGI. With 5 bases clipped from V and 5 bases from J, the junction kept 7 bases outside the gene matches. The CDR3 has 16 residues. The CDR3 is CASSMGLAGAFETQYF. CDR3 bases: TGTGCCAGCAGTATGGGACTAGCGGGAGCTTTTGAGACCCAGTACTTC.

This clonotype showed up just a few times. The chain carries TRBV27 and TRBJ2-5; D ambiguous. Trimming took 1 base from V and 1 from J, leaving 13 bases between them. This CDR3 is 16 amino acids long. Germline-derived CDR1 and CDR2 are MNHEY and SMNVEV (reference sequence). CDR3 DNA sequence: TGTGCCAGCAGTTTATTGGGGTCGCGATTCCAAGAGACCCAGTACTTC. Translating it yields CASSLLGSRFQETQYF.

This clonotype appeared many times. A junction end diverges from the germline sequence, so it may reflect a read error. The chain is built from TRBV5-1 and TRBJ2-5; D could derive from TRBD1 or TRBD2 (5 bases each). Germline values: CDR1 SGHRS, CDR2 YFSETQ. The length of the CDR3 is 14 residues. The CDR3 coding sequence is TGTGCCAGCAGCAGAGGACTGGCAGGGGAGACCCAGTACTTC. This encodes CASSRGLAGETQYF.

The chain has TRBV12-3 or TRBV12-4 and TRBJ2-5, with 11 bases fitting TRBD2. V dropped 5 bases and J dropped 7; count of bases not matched to a gene: 12. This CDR3 is built from 16 residues. CDR3 sequence reads: CASSVPSGGPSGTQYF. The CDR3, as DNA: TGTGCCAGCAGTGTCCCTAGCGGGGGGCCCTCGGGGACCCAGTACTTC.

The chain carries TRBV29-1 and TRBJ2-1, with unresolved D. This CDR3 contains 13 residues. Germline assignment: CDR1 SQVTM and CDR2 ANQGSEA. With 6 bases removed from V and 2 bases from J, the gap between germline ends came to 11 bases. The DNA for the CDR3 is TGCAGCGTCCAGGACGCCGCCTACAATGAGCAGTTCTTC. The encoded protein is CSVQDAAYNEQFF.